This T cell receptor (beta chain) was captured in a study of shared clonotypes between healthy human individuals. Study conclusions and caveats: Genetic and exposure-history diversity was limited by the few donors. Sorted-subset samples were not fully sequenced, rarefaction indicated.

It was about 190 ng DNA, 28,000 or so T cell genomes, that sorted-subset replicate PCRs used. Per the original methods: ImmunoSEQ sequences covered only the junction and lacked quality scores; filtering therefore differed. The table came from immunoSEQ multiplex PCR; TCRdb's copy has only in-frame clones and leaves some out. V and J calls and clone size are those listed in that table; D and trimming were worked out from the DNA. This sample yields a few million clones, of which 93% are seen a single time; about 1.7% belongs to the top ten. Naive CD8 cells, CD45RO-negative and positively selected for CCR7, excluded terminally differentiated effector memory CD45RA+ cells. The V end lost 4 bases, the J end lost 1 base, and 17 bases lay between the germline ends. CDR1 is SGHRS and CDR2 is YFSETQ in the germline V gene. The CDR3 contains 16 residues. A word on this clone: Its target is unknown.

The sample taken for sequencing was naive CD8+ T cells from PBMCs. This clonotype was sampled from a man between 18 and 29 years old in good health. Some clones in this sample may be carry-over from other donors' samples. The chain is built from TRBV5-1 and TRBJ2-5, with D tentatively TRBD1 or TRBD2 (5 bases each). As DNA, the CDR3 is TGCGCCAGCAGCCCCCCGAGCGTTGGGGGCCAAGAGACCCAGTACTTC. Residues: CASSPPSVGGQETQYF.